This entry concerns a single T cell receptor beta chain. This sample stems from a study of cytomegalovirus exposure and HLA in healthy donors. V was clipped by 11 bases and J by 5 bases; unmatched bases: 11. The CDR3 consists of 14 residues. Per germline, CDR1 MNHEY and CDR2 SMNVEV (reference sequence). PCR was performed using 60 Vbeta and 13 Jbeta primers. Only in-frame clones appear in the TCRdb table, and some are missing; sequencing was by immunoSEQ multiplex PCR. The data contain 100,000 to 150,000 clones, about 81% of them singletons. The chain recombines TRBV27 with TRBJ2-7; TRBD1 matches at 11 bases. The TCR comes from a man aged 35 to 55 in good health and CMV-seronegative. The sequenced sample consisted of PBMCs. This CDR3 reads CASHGQGAINEQYF. The CDR3 nucleotides are TGTGCCTCTCACGGACAGGGGGCCATCAACGAGCAGTACTTC.